A selection of T cell receptor beta chains follows, all from one sample in a study of OX40 agonist ivuxolimab in advanced cancers. Profiled with immunoSEQ multiplex PCR; TCRdb holds only in-frame clones, not every one. The sample records approximately 56,000 clones, approximately 90% being singletons. The material sequenced was CD4+ or CD8+ T cells sorted from blood, taken in a trial of the OX40 agonist ivuxolimab. These receptors were obtained from an adult with an advanced solid tumor such as melanoma, head and neck, liver or kidney cancer. CDR3s include the opening cysteine and the closing phenylalanine or tryptophan. D genes are given only for firm matches. Clone size, where shown, is once, few, many, or a class for clones that have expanded.

d_gene | j_gene | abundance | v_gene | CDR3aa | CDR3nt
TRBD1 | TRBJ2-2 | NA | TRBV10-3 | CAISENRGNTGELFF | TGTGCCATCAGTGAGAACAGGGGTAACACCGGGGAGCTGTTTTTT
NA | TRBJ1-5 | once | TRBV5-5 | CASSLDLSNQPQHF | TGTGCCAGCAGCCTGGACCTGAGCAATCAGCCCCAGCATTTT
TRBD1 | TRBJ2-3 | NA | TRBV4-1 | CASSQETGRGRRDTQYF | TGCGCCAGCAGCCAAGAGACCGGCAGGGGGAGAAGAGATACGCAGTATTTT
NA | TRBJ1-5 | NA | TRBV30 | CAWSRGSNQPQHF | TGTGCCTGGAGTAGAGGGAGCAATCAGCCCCAGCATTTT
NA | TRBJ1-1 | NA | TRBV7-2 | CASSLYGTEAFF | TGTGCCAGCAGCTTGTATGGCACTGAAGCTTTCTTT
NA | TRBJ1-2 | NA | TRBV7-9 | CASSLDRLYGYTF | TGTGCCAGCAGCTTAGACAGACTCTATGGCTACACCTTC
NA | TRBJ2-2 | NA | TRBV4-2 | CASSQLGGTVQNTGELFF | TGTGCCAGCAGCCAACTAGGGGGGACAGTTCAGAACACCGGGGAGCTGTTTTTT
NA | TRBJ1-2 | few | TRBV7-9 | CASSRTAYYGYTF | TGTGCCAGCAGCCGGACGGCGTACTATGGCTACACCTTC
NA | TRBJ1-4 | few | TRBV2 | CASSGQTGRNEKLFF | TGTGCCAGCAGCGGACAGACAGGCCGGAATGAAAAACTGTTTTTT
NA | TRBJ2-7 | NA | TRBV5-6 | CASHGEPRGEQYF | TGTGCCAGCCACGGGGAGCCGCGAGGCGAGCAGTACTTC
TRBD1 | TRBJ1-6 | few | TRBV4-3 | CASSWIDRGSPLHF | TGCGCCAGCAGCTGGATCGACAGGGGTTCACCCCTCCACTTT
TRBD1 | TRBJ1-2 | NA | TRBV28 | CASSLTGGWSFGDGYTF | TGTGCCAGCAGCCTCACAGGGGGTTGGAGTTTCGGAGATGGCTACACCTTC
NA | TRBJ2-1 | NA | TRBV10-3 | CAISESGYNEQFF | TGTGCCATCAGTGAGTCGGGCTACAATGAGCAGTTCTTC
NA | TRBJ2-7 | NA | TRBV27 | CASSSFPHGEQYF | TGTGCCTCATCGTCTTTCCCTCATGGCGAGCAGTACTTC
NA | TRBJ2-7 | few | TRBV14 | CASSNSKALTYEQYF | TGTGCCAGTAGCAATTCTAAAGCTCTTACCTACGAGCAGTACTTC
TRBD2 | TRBJ2-3 | NA | TRBV11-2 | CASSLNSGRITDTQYF | TGTGCCAGCAGCTTAAATAGCGGGAGAATCACAGATACGCAGTATTTT
NA | TRBJ1-3 | NA | TRBV4-1 | CASSQDQTGAGNTIYF | TGCGCCAGCAGCCAAGACCAAACGGGGGCTGGAAACACCATATATTTT
NA | TRBJ1-3 | NA | TRBV9 | CASSETGVSGNTIYF | TGTGCCAGCTCGGAAACGGGGGTTAGTGGAAACACCATATATTTT
NA | TRBJ2-2 | NA | TRBV4-3 | CASSQWGSSNTGELFF | TGCGCCAGCAGCCAATGGGGGTCTTCAAACACCGGGGAGCTGTTTTTT
NA | TRBJ1-1 | NA | TRBV7-8 | CASTQLQGTWNTEAFF | TGTGCCAGCACCCAACTCCAGGGGACTTGGAACACTGAAGCTTTCTTT
NA | TRBJ1-2 | NA | TRBV30 | CAWFIAGESDGYTF | TGTGCCTGGTTTATAGCAGGGGAAAGTGATGGCTACACCTTC
TRBD2 | TRBJ2-3 | NA | TRBV5-1 | CASSLRGDGTDTQYF | TGCGCCAGCAGCCTGCGGGGGGATGGGACAGATACGCAGTATTTT
TRBD1 | TRBJ1-2 | NA | TRBV6-5 | CASSYDRVAYGYTF | TGTGCCAGCAGTTACGACAGGGTGGCCTATGGCTACACCTTC
NA | TRBJ2-7 | NA | TRBV5-1 | CASSPAPTGIYEQYF | TGCGCCAGCAGCCCCGCCCCCACAGGGATTTACGAGCAGTACTTC
NA | TRBJ2-1 | NA | TRBV20-1 | CSAREVAEQFF | TGCAGTGCTAGGGAGGTCGCTGAGCAGTTCTTC
NA | TRBJ1-1 | once | TRBV30 | CAWSVLGSTEAFF | TGTGCCTGGAGTGTACTGGGGTCCACTGAAGCTTTCTTT
NA | TRBJ1-5 | NA | TRBV15 | CATSSRQGSIRGNQPQHF | TGTGCCACCAGCAGTAGGCAGGGGAGTATCAGAGGCAATCAGCCCCAGCATTTT
NA | TRBJ1-1 | NA | TRBV19 | CASSPNRLTGRRTEAFF | TGTGCCAGTAGTCCAAACCGACTCACAGGGAGGCGCACTGAAGCTTTCTTT
TRBD1 | TRBJ2-7 | NA | TRBV27 | CASSLDRGLSREQYF | TGTGCCAGCAGTTTGGACAGGGGCCTCTCTCGGGAGCAGTACTTC
NA | TRBJ2-1 | NA | TRBV7-3 | CASSLGGGPGNEQFF | TGTGCCAGCAGCTTAGGCGGGGGCCCGGGAAATGAGCAGTTCTTC
TRBD1 | TRBJ1-5 | few | TRBV19 | CASSGTANQPQHF | TGTGCCAGTAGCGGGACAGCAAATCAGCCCCAGCATTTT
NA | TRBJ1-1 | NA | TRBV6-5 | CASSSPTVLNTEAFF | TGTGCCAGCAGTTCCCCGACAGTTTTAAACACTGAAGCTTTCTTT
TRBD2 | TRBJ2-7 | NA | TRBV9 | CASSEASGEYYEQYF | TGTGCCAGCAGCGAGGCTAGCGGGGAGTATTACGAGCAGTACTTC
NA | TRBJ2-1 | once | TRBV7-3 | CASGLNSYNEQFF | TGTGCCAGCGGACTTAACTCCTACAATGAGCAGTTCTTC
TRBD1 | TRBJ1-1 | NA | TRBV27 | CASRTGQGYTEAFF | TGTGCCAGCAGAACAGGACAGGGGTACACTGAAGCTTTCTTT
NA | TRBJ1-6 | few | TRBV30 | CAESNGGSSPLHF | TGTGCTGAAAGTAATGGCGGGAGTTCACCCCTCCACTTT
NA | TRBJ1-2 | NA | TRBV6-4 | CASSDSSSGYTF | TGTGCCAGCAGTGACTCGTCCTCTGGCTACACCTTC
NA | TRBJ1-2 | NA | TRBV5-8 | CASSLGFTYGYTF | TGTGCCAGCAGCTTAGGTTTTACCTATGGCTACACCTTC
NA | TRBJ1-2 | NA | TRBV30 | CAWGTWNYGYTF | TGTGCCTGGGGGACCTGGAACTATGGCTACACCTTC